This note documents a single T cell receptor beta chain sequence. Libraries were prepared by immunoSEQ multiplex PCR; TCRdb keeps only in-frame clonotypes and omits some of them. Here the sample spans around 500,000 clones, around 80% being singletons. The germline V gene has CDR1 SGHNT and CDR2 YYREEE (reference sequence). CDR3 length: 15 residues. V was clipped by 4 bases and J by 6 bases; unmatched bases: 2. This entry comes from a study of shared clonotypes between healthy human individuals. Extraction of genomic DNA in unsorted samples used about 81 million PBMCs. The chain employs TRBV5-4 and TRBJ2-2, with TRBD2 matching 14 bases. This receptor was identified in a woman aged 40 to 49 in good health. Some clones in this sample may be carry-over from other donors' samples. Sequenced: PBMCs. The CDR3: CASSETSGRAGELFF. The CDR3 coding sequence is TGTGCCAGCAGCGAGACTAGCGGGAGGGCCGGGGAGCTGTTTTTT.